This T cell receptor (beta chain) derives from a study of T-cell reconstitution after alpha-beta-depleted transplantation in children. The library targeted TCRbeta and was prepared with unique molecular identifiers. Via MiXCR, TCRdb re-called the PCR reads, giving one row per CDR3 protein. The table lists some 830,000 distinct CDR3 sequences, roughly 15% of them singletons. The CDR3 is made up of 15 amino acids. Germline values: CDR1 MGHDK, CDR2 SYGVNS. Unmatched junction bases numbered 10, after V lost 5 bases and J lost 3 bases. General study results and limits: About two months after transplant, alpha-beta T cells reportedly came from several hundred expanded graft clones.

This clonotype was observed at least ten times. Its antigen is undetermined. Material: PBMCs, mostly from graft donor cells, obtained 360 days after TCRalphabeta/CD19-depleted stem cell transplant. This sequence was found in a male patient younger than 18 who had a stem cell transplant for acute lymphoblastic leukemia, so the T cells may come from the graft donor. J is TRBJ2-7 and V is TRBV25-1; TRBD2 agrees at 7 bases. The CDR3 region is CASSLGTTEYYEQYF. The CDR3 DNA follows: TGTGCCAGCAGTCTCGGGACTACCGAATACTACGAGCAGTACTTC.